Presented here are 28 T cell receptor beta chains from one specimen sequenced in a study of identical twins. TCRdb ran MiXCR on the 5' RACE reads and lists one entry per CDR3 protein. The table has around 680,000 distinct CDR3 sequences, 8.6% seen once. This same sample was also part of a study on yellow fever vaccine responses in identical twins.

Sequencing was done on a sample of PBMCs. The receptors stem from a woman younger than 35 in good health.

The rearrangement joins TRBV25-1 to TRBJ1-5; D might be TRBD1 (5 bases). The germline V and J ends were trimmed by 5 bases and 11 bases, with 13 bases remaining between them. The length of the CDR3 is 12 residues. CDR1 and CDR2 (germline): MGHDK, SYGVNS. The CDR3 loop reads CASSSLWGSQHF. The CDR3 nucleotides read TGTGCCAGCAGTTCACTTTGGGGGTCCCAGCATTTT.

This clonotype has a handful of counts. The CDR3 DNA sequence: TGTGCCAGCAGCTTAGCTCGGTCTAGCGGGAGTTACTACGAGCAGTACTTC. Its translation: CASSLARSSGSYYEQYF. The genes are TRBV7-6 and TRBJ2-7; 10 bases map to TRBD2. The germline CDR1 and CDR2 sequences are SGHVS and FNYEAQ. The CDR3 sequence is 17 residues long. V dropped 0 bases and J dropped 3; count of bases not matched to a gene: 8.

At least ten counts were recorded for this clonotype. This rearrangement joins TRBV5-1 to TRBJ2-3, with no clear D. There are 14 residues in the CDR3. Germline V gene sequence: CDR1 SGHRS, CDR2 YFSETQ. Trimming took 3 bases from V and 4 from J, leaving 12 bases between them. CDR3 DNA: TGCGCCAGCAGCTCGGCCCAGTTAGCAGATACGCAGTATTTT. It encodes CASSSAQLADTQYF.

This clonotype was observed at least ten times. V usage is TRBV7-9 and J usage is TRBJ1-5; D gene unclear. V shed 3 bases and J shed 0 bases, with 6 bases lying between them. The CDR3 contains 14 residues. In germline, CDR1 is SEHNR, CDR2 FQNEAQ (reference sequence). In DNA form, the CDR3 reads TGTGCCAGCAGCTTTGAGGGTAGCAATCAGCCCCAGCATTTT. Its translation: CASSFEGSNQPQHF.

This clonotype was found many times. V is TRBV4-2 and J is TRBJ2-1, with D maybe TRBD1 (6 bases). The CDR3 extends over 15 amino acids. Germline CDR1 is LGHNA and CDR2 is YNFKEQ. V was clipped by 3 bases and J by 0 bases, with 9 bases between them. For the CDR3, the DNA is TGTGCCAGCAGCCAGACGGACAGCTCCTACAATGAGCAGTTCTTC. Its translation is CASSQTDSSYNEQFF.

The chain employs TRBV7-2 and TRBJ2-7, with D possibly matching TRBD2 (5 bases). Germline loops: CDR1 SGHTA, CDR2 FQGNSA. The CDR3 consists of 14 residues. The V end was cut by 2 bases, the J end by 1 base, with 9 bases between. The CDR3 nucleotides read TGTGCCAGCAGCTTATACGGGAAATCCTACGAGCAGTACTTC. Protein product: CASSLYGKSYEQYF.

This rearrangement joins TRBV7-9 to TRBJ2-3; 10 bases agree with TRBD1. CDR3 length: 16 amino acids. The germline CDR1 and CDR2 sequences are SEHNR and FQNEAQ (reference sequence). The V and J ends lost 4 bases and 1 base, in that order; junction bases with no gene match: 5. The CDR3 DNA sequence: TGTGCCAGCAGCTCTACCGGGACAGGGGGCACAGATACGCAGTATTTT. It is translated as CASSSTGTGGTDTQYF. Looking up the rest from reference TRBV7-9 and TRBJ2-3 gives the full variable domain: DTGVSQNPRHKITKRGQNVTFRCDPISEHNRLYWYRQTLGQGPEFLTYFQNEAQLEKSRLLSDRFSAERPKGSFSTLEIQRTEQGDSAMYLCASSSTGTGGTDTQYFGPGTRLTVL.

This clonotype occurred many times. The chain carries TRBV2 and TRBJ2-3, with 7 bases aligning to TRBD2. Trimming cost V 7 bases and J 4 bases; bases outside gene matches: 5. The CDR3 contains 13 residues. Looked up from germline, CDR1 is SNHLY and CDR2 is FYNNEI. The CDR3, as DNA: TGTGCCAGCAAAGAGACTAGCTCAGATACGCAGTATTTT. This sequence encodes CASKETSSDTQYF.

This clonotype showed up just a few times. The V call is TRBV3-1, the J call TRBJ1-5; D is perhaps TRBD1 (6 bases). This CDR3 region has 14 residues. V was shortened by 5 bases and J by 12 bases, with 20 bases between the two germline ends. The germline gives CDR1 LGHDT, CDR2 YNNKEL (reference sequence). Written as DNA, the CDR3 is TGTGCCAGCAGCGGCAAAGGGGGAGGGAAGGACCAGCATTTT. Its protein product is CASSGKGGGKDQHF.

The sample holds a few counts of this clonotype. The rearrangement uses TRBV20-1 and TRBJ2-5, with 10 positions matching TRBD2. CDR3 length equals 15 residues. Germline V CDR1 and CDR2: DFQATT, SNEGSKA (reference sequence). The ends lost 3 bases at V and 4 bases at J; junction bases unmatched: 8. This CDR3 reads CSARDPAGGSETQYF. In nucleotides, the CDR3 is TGCAGTGCTAGGGATCCAGCGGGGGGGTCAGAGACCCAGTACTTC.

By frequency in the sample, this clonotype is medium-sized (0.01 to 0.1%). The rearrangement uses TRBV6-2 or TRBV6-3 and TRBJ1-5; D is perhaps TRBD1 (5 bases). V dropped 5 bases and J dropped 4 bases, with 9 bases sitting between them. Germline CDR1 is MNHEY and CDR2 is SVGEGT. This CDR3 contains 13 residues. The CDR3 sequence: CASSLQENQPQHF. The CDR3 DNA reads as TGTGCCAGCAGTCTACAGGAAAATCAGCCCCAGCATTTT.

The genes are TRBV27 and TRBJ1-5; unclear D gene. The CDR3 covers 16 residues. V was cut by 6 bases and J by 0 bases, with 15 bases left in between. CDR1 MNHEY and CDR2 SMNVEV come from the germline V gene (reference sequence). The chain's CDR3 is CASSLSWLNSNQPQHF. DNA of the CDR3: TGTGCCAGCAGCCTCTCGTGGCTTAATAGCAATCAGCCCCAGCATTTT.

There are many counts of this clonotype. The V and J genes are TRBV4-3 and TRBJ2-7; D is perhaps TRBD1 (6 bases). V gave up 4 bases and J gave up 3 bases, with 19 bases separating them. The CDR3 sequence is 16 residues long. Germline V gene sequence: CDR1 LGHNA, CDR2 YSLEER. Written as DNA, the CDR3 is TGCGCCAGCAGCCGTTCTACGCAGGGGCCATTCTACGAGCAGTACTTC. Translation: CASSRSTQGPFYEQYF.

The CDR3 loop reads CASSSGAIAYNEQFF. The CDR3, as DNA: TGTGCCAGCAGCTCCGGGGCTATTGCCTACAATGAGCAGTTCTTC. The chain uses TRBV7-9 and TRBJ2-1; D might be TRBD1 or TRBD2, each matching 5 bases. The CDR3 length is 15 residues. The V end lost 4 bases, the J end lost 2 bases, and 12 bases lay between the germline ends. Germline V gene sequence: CDR1 SEHNR, CDR2 FQNEAQ (reference sequence).

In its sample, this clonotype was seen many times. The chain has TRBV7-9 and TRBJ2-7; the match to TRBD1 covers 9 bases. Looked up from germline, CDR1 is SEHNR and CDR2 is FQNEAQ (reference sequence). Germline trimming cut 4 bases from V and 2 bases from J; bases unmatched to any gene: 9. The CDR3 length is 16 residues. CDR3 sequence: CASSSPDRGSPYEQYF. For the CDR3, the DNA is TGTGCCAGCAGCTCCCCGGACAGGGGATCTCCCTACGAGCAGTACTTC.

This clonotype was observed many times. The CDR3 nucleotides are TGTGCCAGCAGTTTGTCTAGCGGAGATAATGAGCAGTTCTTC. It codes for CASSLSSGDNEQFF. The gene calls are TRBV12-3 or TRBV12-4 and TRBJ2-1; TRBD2 aligns across 7 bases. Trimming cost V 3 bases and J 7 bases; bases outside gene matches: 6. CDR3 length: 14 residues.

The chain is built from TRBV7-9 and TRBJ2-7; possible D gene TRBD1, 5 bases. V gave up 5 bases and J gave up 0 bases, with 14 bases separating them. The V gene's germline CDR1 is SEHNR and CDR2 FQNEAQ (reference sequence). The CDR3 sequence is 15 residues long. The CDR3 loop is CASSGEWTPSYEQYF. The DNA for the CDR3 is TGTGCCAGCAGCGGCGAGTGGACACCCTCCTACGAGCAGTACTTC.

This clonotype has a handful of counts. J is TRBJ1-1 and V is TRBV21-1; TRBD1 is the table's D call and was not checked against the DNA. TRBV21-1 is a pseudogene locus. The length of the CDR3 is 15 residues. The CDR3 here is CASSPQGHTLTEAFF. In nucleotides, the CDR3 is TGTGCCAGCAGTCCACAGGGACATACTCTCACTGAAGCTTTCTTT.

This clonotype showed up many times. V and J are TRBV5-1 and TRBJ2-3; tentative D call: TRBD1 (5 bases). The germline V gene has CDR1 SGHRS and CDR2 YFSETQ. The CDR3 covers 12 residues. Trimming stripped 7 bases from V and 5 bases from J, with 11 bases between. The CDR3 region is CASSGKRDTQYF. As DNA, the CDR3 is TGCGCCAGCTCAGGGAAGAGAGATACGCAGTATTTT. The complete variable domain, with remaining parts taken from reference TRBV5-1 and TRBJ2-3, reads KAGVTQTPRYLIKTRGQQVTLSCSPISGHRSVSWYQQTPGQGLQFLFEYFSETQRNKGNFPGRFSGRQFSNSRSEMNVSTLELGDSALYLCASSGKRDTQYFGPGTRLTVL.

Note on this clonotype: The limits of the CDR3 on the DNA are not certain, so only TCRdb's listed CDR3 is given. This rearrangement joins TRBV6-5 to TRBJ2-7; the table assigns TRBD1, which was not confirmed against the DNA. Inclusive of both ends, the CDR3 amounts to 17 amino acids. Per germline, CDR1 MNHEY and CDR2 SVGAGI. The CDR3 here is CASSYSKWGQGANELYF.

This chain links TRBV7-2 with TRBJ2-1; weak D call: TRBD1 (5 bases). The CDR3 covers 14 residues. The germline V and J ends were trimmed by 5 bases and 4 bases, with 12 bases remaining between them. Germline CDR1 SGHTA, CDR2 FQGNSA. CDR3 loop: CASSRGAEYNEQFF. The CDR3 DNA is TGTGCCAGCAGCCGTGGGGCAGAATACAATGAGCAGTTCTTC.

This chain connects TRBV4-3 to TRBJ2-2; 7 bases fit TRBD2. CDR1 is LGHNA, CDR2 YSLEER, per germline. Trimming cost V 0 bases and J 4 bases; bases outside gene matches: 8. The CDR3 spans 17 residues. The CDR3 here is CASSQDGASGATGELFF. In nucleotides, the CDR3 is TGCGCCAGCAGCCAAGACGGGGCTAGCGGAGCCACCGGGGAGCTGTTTTTT.

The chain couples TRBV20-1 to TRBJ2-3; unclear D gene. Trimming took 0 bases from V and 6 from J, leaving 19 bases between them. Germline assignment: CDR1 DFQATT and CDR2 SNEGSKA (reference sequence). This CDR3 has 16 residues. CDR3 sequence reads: CSARDPLGRVGDTQYF. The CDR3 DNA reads TGCAGTGCTAGAGACCCTTTAGGGCGTGTCGGCGATACGCAGTATTTT.

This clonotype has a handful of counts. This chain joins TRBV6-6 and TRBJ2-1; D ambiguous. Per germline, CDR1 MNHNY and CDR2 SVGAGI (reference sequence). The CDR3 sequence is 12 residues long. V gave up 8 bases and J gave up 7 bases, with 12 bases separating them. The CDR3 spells CASERGMNEQFF. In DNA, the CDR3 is TGTGCCAGCGAGCGAGGTATGAATGAGCAGTTCTTC.

CDR3 amino acids: CASSEAGRNEQYF. Written as DNA, the CDR3 is TGTGCCAGCAGTGAAGCAGGGCGGAACGAGCAGTACTTC. This chain joins TRBV2 and TRBJ2-7, with D unresolved. V was clipped by 0 bases and J by 5 bases, with 8 bases between them. Germline CDR1 reads SNHLY; CDR2 reads FYNNEI. The CDR3 has 13 amino acids.

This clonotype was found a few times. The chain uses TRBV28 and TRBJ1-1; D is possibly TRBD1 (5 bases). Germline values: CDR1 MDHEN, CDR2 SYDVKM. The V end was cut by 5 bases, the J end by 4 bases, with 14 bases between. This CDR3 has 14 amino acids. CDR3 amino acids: CASSTSGLSTEAFF. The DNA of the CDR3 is TGTGCCAGCAGTACCTCAGGGTTGTCCACTGAAGCTTTCTTT.

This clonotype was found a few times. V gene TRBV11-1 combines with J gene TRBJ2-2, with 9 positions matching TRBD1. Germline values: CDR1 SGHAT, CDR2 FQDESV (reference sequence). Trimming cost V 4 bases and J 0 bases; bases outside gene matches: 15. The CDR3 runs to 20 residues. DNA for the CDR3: TGTGCCAGCAGCTCAATCCCCGGTACAGGGGGCGGATCGAACACCGGGGAGCTGTTTTTT. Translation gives CASSSIPGTGGGSNTGELFF.

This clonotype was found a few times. The CDR3 region is CASSLGLAEGGSPLHF. The CDR3 DNA is TGTGCCAGCAGTTTGGGTCTGGCAGAGGGCGGCTCACCCCTCCACTTT. V and J are TRBV28 and TRBJ1-6; D unresolved. Germline loops: CDR1 MDHEN, CDR2 SYDVKM. The germline V and J ends were trimmed by 3 bases and 10 bases, with 19 bases remaining between them. CDR3 length: 16 residues.